This T cell receptor (delta chain) comes out of a study of gamma-delta chains in newborns, infants, children. This CDR3 spans 23 amino acids. The germline CDR1 and CDR2 sequences are TSWWSYY and QGS. Germline trimming cut 1 base from V and 7 bases from J; bases unmatched to any gene: 27. TCRdb fed the reads to CATT. The table shows about 4,200 delta-chain clones, with around 37% occurring only once. This clone was seen a handful of times. Other DNA sequences from this sample encode an identical CDR3 as well. The chain joins TRDV1 to TRDJ1; TRDD3 matches at 13 bases. The sample comprised blood. The TCR was taken from a child who received the measles vaccine. The CDR3: CALGEQSSLPTVSTGGYATKLIF. The CDR3 nucleotides are TGTGCTCTTGGGGAACAATCCAGCCTTCCTACCGTCTCTACTGGGGGATACGCGACTAAACTCATCTTT.